This TCR beta chain was observed in a study of cytomegalovirus exposure and HLA in healthy donors. Overall study results and limits: HLA-A and HLA-B allele assignments for most subjects were reportedly predicted accurately using TCR beta sequences.

Germline loops: CDR1 SGHAT, CDR2 FQNNGV. This CDR3 is built from 19 residues. The V and J ends lost 6 bases and 8 bases, in that order; junction bases with no gene match: 24. In its sample, this clone was seen a few times. Its antigen remains unknown. It was with 60 Vbeta and 13 Jbeta primers that the PCR ran. Some clones are missing from TCRdb's copy, which holds only in-frame ones; the method was immunoSEQ multiplex PCR. The table has 150,000 to 200,000 clones, around 78% seen once; the top ten hold about 2.1%. The rearrangement links TRBV11-2 to TRBJ2-1; 8 bases are shared with TRBD2. Input material: PBMCs. The receptor was isolated from a man under 40 in good health and CMV-seronegative. CDR3 amino acids: CASSSRAEAGLVGLYEQFF. In nucleotides, the CDR3 is TGTGCCAGCAGTAGCCGGGCCGAGGCGGGACTAGTGGGCCTCTATGAGCAGTTCTTC.